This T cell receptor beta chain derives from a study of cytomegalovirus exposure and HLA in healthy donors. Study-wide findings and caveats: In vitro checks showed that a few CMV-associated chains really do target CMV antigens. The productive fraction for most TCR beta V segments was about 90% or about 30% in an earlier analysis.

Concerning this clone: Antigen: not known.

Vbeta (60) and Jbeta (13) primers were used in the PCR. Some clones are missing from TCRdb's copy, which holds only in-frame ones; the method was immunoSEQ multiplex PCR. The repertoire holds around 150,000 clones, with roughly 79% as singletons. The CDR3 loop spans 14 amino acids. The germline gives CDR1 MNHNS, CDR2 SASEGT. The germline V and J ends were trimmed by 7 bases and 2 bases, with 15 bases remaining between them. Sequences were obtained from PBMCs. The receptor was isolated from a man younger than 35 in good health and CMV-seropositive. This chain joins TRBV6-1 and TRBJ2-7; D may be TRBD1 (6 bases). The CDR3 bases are TGTGCCAGCACCTCTCCAGGGGCGACCTACGAGCAGTACTTC. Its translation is CASTSPGATYEQYF.